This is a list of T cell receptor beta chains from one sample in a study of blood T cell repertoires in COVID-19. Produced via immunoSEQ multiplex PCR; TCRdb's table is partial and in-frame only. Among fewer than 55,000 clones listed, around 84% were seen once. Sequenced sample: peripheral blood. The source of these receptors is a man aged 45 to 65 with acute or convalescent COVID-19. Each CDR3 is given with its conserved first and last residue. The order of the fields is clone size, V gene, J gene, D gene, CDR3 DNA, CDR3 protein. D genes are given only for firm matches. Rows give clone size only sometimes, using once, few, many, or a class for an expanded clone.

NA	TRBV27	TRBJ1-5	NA	TGTGCCAGCAGTTTACAGTCAGGGGGCAATCAGCCCCAGCATTTT	CASSLQSGGNQPQHF
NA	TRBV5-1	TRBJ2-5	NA	TGCGCCAGCAGCCCGCGGACCCGGCAGGGTGGAGAGACCCAGTACTTC	CASSPRTRQGGETQYF
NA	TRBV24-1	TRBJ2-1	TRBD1	TGTGCCACCAGTGATCTGACCGGGACAGGGGTCGGGGGTTACAATGAGCAGTTCTTC	CATSDLTGTGVGGYNEQFF
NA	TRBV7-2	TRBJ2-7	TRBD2	TGTGCCAGCAGCTTACCAGCGGGGGGTCGGGAGCAGTACTTC	CASSLPAGGREQYF
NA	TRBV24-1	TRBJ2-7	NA	TGTGCCACCAGTGATCCGGCGCGGCACTCCTACGAGCAGTACTTC	CATSDPARHSYEQYF
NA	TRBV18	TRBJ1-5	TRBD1	TGTGCCAGCTCGCCGGGACAGGGTCAGCCCCAGCATTTT	CASSPGQGQPQHF
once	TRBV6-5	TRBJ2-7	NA	TGTGCCAGCAGCCCCTCGGGAATTCTTCTCGAGCAGTACTTC	CASSPSGILLEQYF
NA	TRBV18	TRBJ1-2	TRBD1	TGTGCCAGCTCCACAGGGGGATCTAACTATGGCTACACCTTC	CASSTGGSNYGYTF
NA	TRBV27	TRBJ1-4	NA	TGTGCCAGCAGTCCAGGGCAGGCCCCCCAGATAGCTAATGAAAAACTGTTTTTT	CASSPGQAPQIANEKLFF
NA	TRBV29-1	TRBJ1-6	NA	TGCAGCGTCGGAGATAGGCGCGATTCACCCCTCCACTTT	CSVGDRRDSPLHF
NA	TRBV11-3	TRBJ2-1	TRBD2	TGTGCCAGCAGCTTATATAGCGGGAGTTTGAATGAGCAGTTCTTC	CASSLYSGSLNEQFF
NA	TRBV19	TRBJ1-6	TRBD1	TGTGCCAGTAGTATTCAGGGGGCCTGGGATAATTCACCCCTCCACTTT	CASSIQGAWDNSPLHF
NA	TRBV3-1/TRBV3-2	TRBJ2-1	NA	TGTGCCAGCAGCCAGAGGGTGGATGAGCAGTTCTTC	CASSQRVDEQFF
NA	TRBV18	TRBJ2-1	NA	TGTGCCAGCTCACCCGGAGGAAATGAGCAGTTCTTC	CASSPGGNEQFF
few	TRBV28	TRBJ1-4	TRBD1	TGTGCCAGCAGTCCGCCCGGGACAGGGAAGGGCGGAAAACTGTTTTTT	CASSPPGTGKGGKLFF
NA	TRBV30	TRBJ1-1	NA	TGTGCCTACCAACAGGAAACTGAAGCTTTCTTT	CAYQQETEAFF
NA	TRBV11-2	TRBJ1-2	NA	TGTGCCAGCAGCTACGGGGGTCTGGAAGGCTACACCTTC	CASSYGGLEGYTF
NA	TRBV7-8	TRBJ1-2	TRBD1	TGTGCCAGCAGCCCAAGGACAGGGGGCAACTATGGCTACACCTTC	CASSPRTGGNYGYTF
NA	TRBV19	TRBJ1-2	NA	TGTGCCAGTAGTATGACAGCTCCCACCTATGGCTACACCTTC	CASSMTAPTYGYTF
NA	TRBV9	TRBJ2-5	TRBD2	TGTGCCAGCAGCGTAGGAGGACGGGGGGGCTGGGAGACCCAGTACTTC	CASSVGGRGGWETQYF
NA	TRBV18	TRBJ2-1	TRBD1	TGTGCCAGCTCACTGTTGCCGGGACAGGGGACGTACAATGAGCAGTTCTTC	CASSLLPGQGTYNEQFF
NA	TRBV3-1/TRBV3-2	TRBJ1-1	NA	TGTGCCAGCAGCCCGGGGGGAATCCATGAAGCTTTCTTT	CASSPGGIHEAFF
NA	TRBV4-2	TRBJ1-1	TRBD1	TGTGCCATCAGACAGGGGTTCTCACAAGACACTGAAGCTTTCTTT	CAIRQGFSQDTEAFF
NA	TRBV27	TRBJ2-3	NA	TGTGCCAGCAGTAACCAGGGGACCACAGATACGCAGTATTTT	CASSNQGTTDTQYF
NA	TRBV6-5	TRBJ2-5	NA	TGTGCCAGCAGTTACGGGGGGTCAAACCAAGAGACCCAGTACTTC	CASSYGGSNQETQYF
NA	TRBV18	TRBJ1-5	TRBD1	TGTGCCAGCTCACCCGAACAGGGGGCGTTAGGTCAGCCCCAGCATTTT	CASSPEQGALGQPQHF
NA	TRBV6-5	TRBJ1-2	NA	TGTGCCAGCAGTCCACCAGGGTGGTTTGGCTACACCTTC	CASSPPGWFGYTF
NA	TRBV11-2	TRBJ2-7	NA	TGTGCCAGCAGCCTAAGCCAATACGAGCAGTACTTC	CASSLSQYEQYF
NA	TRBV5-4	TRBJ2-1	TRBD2	TGTGCCAGCAGCCGAAAAGGGAGCGGGGGGGATGAGCAGTTCTTC	CASSRKGSGGDEQFF
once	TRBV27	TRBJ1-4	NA	TGTGCCAGCACTAAACGTTGGGGAGGACATGAAAAACTGTTTTTT	CASTKRWGGHEKLFF
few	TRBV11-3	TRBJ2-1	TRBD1	TGTGCCAGCAGCTTAGACTTCGGGACAGGGGCGTACAATGAGCAGTTCTTC	CASSLDFGTGAYNEQFF
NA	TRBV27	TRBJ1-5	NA	TGTGCCAGCAGTTTGGGTGGGGCGGGGAGCAATCAGCCCCAGCATTTT	CASSLGGAGSNQPQHF
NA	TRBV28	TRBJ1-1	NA	TGTGCCAGCAGTTTAGACAGGGAAGCTTTCTTT	CASSLDREAFF
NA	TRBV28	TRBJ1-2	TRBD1	TGTGCCAGCAGTTCCACTAACAGGGGATCCTATGGCTACACCTTC	CASSSTNRGSYGYTF
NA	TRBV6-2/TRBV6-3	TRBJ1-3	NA	TGTGCCAGCAGTTACGATTGGGGGGGGCGGTCTGGAAACACCATATATTTT	CASSYDWGGRSGNTIYF
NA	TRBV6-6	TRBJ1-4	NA	TGTGCCAGCAGTTTGACCGGACAGAATGAAAAACTGTTTTTT	CASSLTGQNEKLFF
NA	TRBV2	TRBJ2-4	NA	TGTGCCAGCAGCGCCCCGGGAGCCAAAAACATTCAGTACTTC	CASSAPGAKNIQYF
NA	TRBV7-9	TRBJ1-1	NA	TGTGCCAGCAGCTTAGTCCAGGGGCGGTACACTGAAGCTTTCTTT	CASSLVQGRYTEAFF
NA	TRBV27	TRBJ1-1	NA	TGTGCCAGCAGCCTGGTGGCGGGCACTGAAGCTTTCTTT	CASSLVAGTEAFF
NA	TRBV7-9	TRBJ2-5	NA	TGTGCCAGCAGCTCTATGACACGGGCGGGGGAGACCCAGTACTTC	CASSSMTRAGETQYF
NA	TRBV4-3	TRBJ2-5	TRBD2	TGCGCCAGCAGCCAGGGGGGACTAGCGAGAGAGACCCAGTACTTC	CASSQGGLARETQYF
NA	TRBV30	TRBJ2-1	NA	TGTGCCTGGAGTGCCTCTGGAGGGAACAATGAGCAGTTCTTC	CAWSASGGNNEQFF
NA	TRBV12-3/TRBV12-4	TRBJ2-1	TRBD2	TGTGCCACCAAGAGGACTAGCCGCAATGAGCAGTTCTTC	CATKRTSRNEQFF
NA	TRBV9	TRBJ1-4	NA	TGTGCCAGCAGCACCGGTGAAAAACTGTTTTTT	CASSTGEKLFF
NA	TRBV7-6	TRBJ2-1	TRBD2	TGTGCCAGCAGCTTACAATTCCTTGGACTAGCGGTACAGTTCTTC	CASSLQFLGLAVQFF